A single sample is the source of the 26 T cell receptor beta chains below, sequenced in a study of Ad26.COV2.S vaccination and SARS-CoV-2 variants. Treatment reported: around 19 received Ad26.COV2.S at low or high dose, single or two shots; about 5 received placebo; per-sample allocation not given. Samples were taken on day 63 after the first vaccine or placebo injection. Libraries were prepared by immunoSEQ multiplex PCR; TCRdb keeps only in-frame clonotypes and omits some of them. The sample holds 400,000 to 450,000 clones, about 93% seen once. The sequencing used peripheral blood, collected in a trial of Ad26.COV2.S vaccine versus placebo. The receptors here all came from a person between 18 and 65 years old who received the Ad26.COV2.S COVID-19 vaccine or a placebo.

The chain has TRBV27 and TRBJ2-3; no firm D call. The germline V gene has CDR1 MNHEY and CDR2 SMNVEV (reference sequence). The CDR3 consists of 13 residues. The ends were cut back, 6 bases at V and 4 bases at J, with 11 bases in the middle. The CDR3 nucleotides are TGTGCCAGCAGCGGAGAGTGGCCAGATACGCAGTATTTT. Its protein is CASSGEWPDTQYF.

The gene calls are TRBV9 and TRBJ2-5, with D possibly TRBD2 on 7 matching bases. The CDR3 is made up of 17 amino acids. The germline gives CDR1 SGDLS, CDR2 YYNGEE. V was shortened by 0 bases and J by 0 bases, with 15 bases between the two germline ends. The CDR3 nucleotides read TGTGCCAGCAGCGTAGGTATAGGGGGGGATTACCAAGAGACCCAGTACTTC. Protein product: CASSVGIGGDYQETQYF.

This chain uses TRBV6-5 with TRBJ1-6; 9 bases line up with TRBD1. From germline, CDR1 is MNHEY and CDR2 SVGAGI. After removal of 0 bases from V and 9 bases from J, the junction contained 3 bases not matched to a gene. The CDR3 covers 15 residues. In DNA, the CDR3 is TGTGCCAGCAGTTACTCCCGACAGGGGGGTTCACCCCTCCACTTT. Encoded protein: CASSYSRQGGSPLHF.

The V and J genes are TRBV14 and TRBJ2-7; 7 nucleotides agree with TRBD2. The V gene end was trimmed by 1 base and the J gene end by 5 bases; junction bases not matched to a gene: 11. The CDR3 length is 16 residues. Germline assignment: CDR1 SGHDN and CDR2 FVKESK. CDR3 coding DNA: TGTGCCAGCAGCCAAGTTGAGGGAGGGAAGATCGACGAGCAGTACTTC. It specifies CASSQVEGGKIDEQYF.

This rearrangement joins TRBV19 to TRBJ1-1; no reliable D call. CDR1 is LNHDA, CDR2 SQIVND, per germline (reference sequence). V was shortened by 6 bases and J by 0 bases, with 8 bases between the two germline ends. This CDR3 contains 13 residues. In nucleotides, the CDR3 is TGTGCCAGTAGCCTTATGATGAACACTGAAGCTTTCTTT. It translates to CASSLMMNTEAFF.

V gene TRBV27 combines with J gene TRBJ1-5; 10 bases line up with TRBD1. CDR3 length equals 20 residues. V trimming: 8 bases; J trimming: 1 base; junction bases outside the gene matches: 20. Germline lookup yields CDR1 MNHEY and CDR2 SMNVEV (reference sequence). DNA for the CDR3: TGTGCCAGCCAACCGCGGGGGACAGGGGAGGGTCTCGCGAGCAATCAGCCCCAGCATTTT. Encoded protein: CASQPRGTGEGLASNQPQHF.

The CDR3 bases are TGTGCCAGCAGCTTGACAGGGGTAAGCTCCTACGAGCAGTACTTC. Its protein product is CASSLTGVSSYEQYF. This chain joins TRBV7-2 and TRBJ2-7; 8 positions agree with TRBD1. The trim removed 3 bases at V and 0 bases at J, leaving 4 bases unmatched. CDR1 is SGHTA, CDR2 FQGNSA, per germline. The CDR3 totals 15 residues.

This chain uses TRBV9 with TRBJ2-1; D gene unclear. CDR1 is SGDLS, CDR2 YYNGEE, per germline. V dropped 6 bases and J dropped 4 bases, with 11 bases sitting between them. The CDR3 has 13 amino acids. CDR3 nucleotides: TGTGCCAGCACAGACTCCCCGTACAATGAGCAGTTCTTC. This translates into CASTDSPYNEQFF.

The chain employs TRBV18 and TRBJ2-7; D gene unclear. This CDR3 has 11 residues. The V gene's germline CDR1 is KGHSH and CDR2 LQKENI. V lost 6 bases to trimming and J lost 7 bases, with 10 bases between them. The CDR3 DNA sequence: TGTGCCAGCTCCGCATACGGAGAGCAGTACTTC. Translation: CASSAYGEQYF.

A few counts support this clone. The chain joins TRBV5-8 to TRBJ2-7; no definite D call. The V gene's germline CDR1 is SGHTS and CDR2 YDEGEE. The CDR3 is made up of 12 amino acids. V was pared by 1 base and J by 2 bases, with 4 bases between. Written as DNA, the CDR3 is TGTGCCAGCAGCTTGCGGACCTACGAGCAGTACTTC. As protein: CASSLRTYEQYF.

The V and J genes are TRBV23-1 and TRBJ1-1; D is perhaps TRBD1 (5 bases). TRBV23-1 is reported as an ORF; its role is uncertain. The ends were cut back, 3 bases at V and 2 bases at J, with 13 bases in the middle. The CDR3 extends over 15 amino acids. CDR3 region: CASSQTGDSNTEAFF. CDR3 DNA: TGCGCCAGCAGTCAGACTGGTGACAGTAACACTGAAGCTTTCTTT.

V is TRBV6-2 or TRBV6-3 and J is TRBJ2-1; no reliable D call. The germline V gene encodes CDR1 MNHEY and CDR2 SVGEGT. The CDR3 totals 17 residues. V was shortened by 0 bases and J by 2 bases, with 14 bases between the two germline ends. CDR3 nucleotides: TGTGCCAGCAGTTACTCCTACATGGTAAGCCCCTACAATGAGCAGTTCTTC. Amino acids: CASSYSYMVSPYNEQFF.

This chain connects TRBV29-1 to TRBJ2-2, with D possibly matching TRBD2 (5 bases). The germline V gene encodes CDR1 SQVTM and CDR2 ANQGSEA. CDR3 length: 12 residues. Trimming removed 5 bases from V and 3 bases from J, with 7 bases in between. CDR3 sequence reads: CSVSGDTGELFF. The DNA for the CDR3 is TGCAGCGTTTCCGGGGACACCGGGGAGCTGTTTTTT.

This clone was found a few times. The V call is TRBV11-2, the J call TRBJ1-2, with a tentative D call TRBD1 (5 bases). CDR3 length equals 13 residues. Deletions cut 3 bases from V and 8 bases from J, with 13 bases between. CDR1 is SGHAT and CDR2 is FQNNGV in the germline V gene. CDR3 region: CASSLGPTRGYTF. The DNA for the CDR3 is TGTGCCAGCAGCTTGGGGCCAACCCGCGGCTACACCTTC.

The chain is built from TRBV6-6 and TRBJ2-4; D is undetermined. In germline, CDR1 is MNHNY, CDR2 SVGAGI (reference sequence). V was clipped by 6 bases and J by 0 bases, with 6 bases between them. The CDR3 runs to 13 residues. The DNA for the CDR3 is TGTGCCAGCAGCCCTGGAGCCAAAAACATTCAGTACTTC. This codes for CASSPGAKNIQYF.

With regard to this clone: One end of the junction varies from germline; a read error may be responsible. V is TRBV5-1 and J is TRBJ1-1; tentatively, D is TRBD1 (6 bases). Germline CDR1 SGHRS, CDR2 YFSETQ. There are 15 residues in the CDR3. CDR3: CASSPGTTWNAEAFF. CDR3 DNA: TGCGCCAGCAGCCCTGGGACAACGTGGAACGCTGAAGCTTTCTTT.

The chain is built from TRBV29-1 and TRBJ2-3; D tentatively fits TRBD1 or TRBD2 (5 bases each). Germline values: CDR1 SQVTM, CDR2 ANQGSEA. Trimming shortened V by 7 bases and J by 1 base, and 12 bases separated the two germline ends. The CDR3 consists of 13 residues. The CDR3 coding sequence is TGCAGCGCCTTAGGGGACGGCACAGATACGCAGTATTTT. Encoded protein: CSALGDGTDTQYF.

On this clone: This sample also contains other DNA sequences that code for the same CDR3. The chain has TRBV6-5 and TRBJ2-5; D is possibly TRBD2 (6 bases). The CDR3 extends over 13 amino acids. The ends were cut back, 0 bases at V and 4 bases at J, with 6 bases in the middle. The germline gives CDR1 MNHEY, CDR2 SVGAGI. For the CDR3, the DNA is TGTGCCAGCAGTTACTCGGGGGGAGAGACCCAGTACTTC. It yields the protein CASSYSGGETQYF.

Worth noting for this clone: Other DNA variants within this sample encode the same CDR3. The chain couples TRBV30 to TRBJ1-1; D remains unclear. Between the trimmed V and J ends, which lost 0 bases and 1 base, there was a span of 6 bases. CDR1 is GTSNPN, CDR2 SVGIG, per germline (reference sequence). This CDR3 spans 13 amino acids. CDR3: CAWSVQGNTEAFF. The CDR3 DNA is TGTGCCTGGAGTGTACAAGGGAACACTGAAGCTTTCTTT.

The chain carries TRBV19 and TRBJ2-1; TRBD2 agrees at 7 bases. CDR1 LNHDA and CDR2 SQIVND come from the germline V gene (reference sequence). This CDR3 region has 18 residues. V lost 3 bases and J lost 3; bases outside the gene matches: 14. The DNA for the CDR3 is TGTGCCAGTAGTATTTCCTCGGGGGGACCCACTAACTACAATGAGCAGTTCTTC. Amino acids: CASSISSGGPTNYNEQFF. Complete variable domain (other parts from reference TRBV19 and TRBJ2-1): DGGITQSPKYLFRKEGQNVTLSCEQNLNHDAMYWYRQDPGQGLRLIYYSQIVNDFQKGDIAEGYSVSREKKESFPLTVTSAQKNPTAFYLCASSISSGGPTNYNEQFFGPGTRLTVL.

The chain has TRBV28 and TRBJ2-1; D might be TRBD2 (6 bases). V was shortened by 5 bases and J by 7 bases, with 27 bases between the two germline ends. In germline, CDR1 is MDHEN, CDR2 SYDVKM. CDR3 length equals 18 residues. Here the CDR3 reads CASSPKRRASRHPNEQFF. CDR3 nucleotide sequence: TGTGCCAGCAGTCCTAAAAGGAGGGCTAGCAGACACCCAAATGAGCAGTTCTTC.

The J gene is TRBJ2-1, the V gene TRBV5-8, with 11 nucleotides matching TRBD2. Trimming removed 0 bases from V and 3 bases from J; junction bases left unmatched: 2. Germline assignment: CDR1 SGHTS and CDR2 YDEGEE. This CDR3 is 16 amino acids long. The CDR3 DNA reads as TGTGCCAGCAGCTTGGTGGGACTAGCGGACTACAATGAGCAGTTCTTC. Translating it yields CASSLVGLADYNEQFF.

The chain couples TRBV2 to TRBJ2-5, with D possibly matching TRBD1 (6 bases). The CDR3 has 12 amino acids. Germline CDR1 and CDR2: SNHLY and FYNNEI. V was clipped by 11 bases and J by 0 bases, with 10 bases between them. The CDR3 DNA is TGTGCCGGCCAGGGGTACCAAGAGACCCAGTACTTC. This translates into CAGQGYQETQYF. Together with reference TRBV2 and TRBJ2-5, the CDR3 gives the full variable domain: EPEVTQTPSHQVTQMGQEVILRCVPISNHLYFYWYRQILGQKVEFLVSFYNNEISEKSEIFDDQFSVERPDGSNFTLKIRSTKLEDSAMYFCAGQGYQETQYFGPGTRLLVL.

The rearrangement joins TRBV6-1 to TRBJ2-7, with 8 bases aligning to TRBD1. The V gene's germline CDR1 is MNHNS and CDR2 SASEGT. This CDR3 is built from 18 residues. J gave up 0 bases and V 2 bases, and 12 bases lay outside the gene matches. The CDR3 bases are TGTGCCAGCAGTGAATTTGCTCATCGGACAGGGCACTCCTACGAGCAGTACTTC. It encodes CASSEFAHRTGHSYEQYF.

The chain links TRBV6-4 to TRBJ2-3, with 9 nucleotides matching TRBD2. V lost 5 bases and J lost 0; bases outside the gene matches: 3. Germline V gene data show CDR1 as MRHNA and CDR2 as SNTAGT. CDR3 length: 15 amino acids. The CDR3 here is CASSLTSGSTDTQYF. The DNA for the CDR3 is TGTGCCAGCAGTTTGACTAGCGGTAGCACAGATACGCAGTATTTT.

In this sample, this clone turned up a few times. The same CDR3 arises from other DNA sequences in this sample as well. This chain links TRBV5-1 with TRBJ2-1; D is undetermined. CDR1 is SGHRS, CDR2 YFSETQ, per germline. V lost 0 bases and J lost 0, with 7 bases in between. The CDR3 runs 15 residues. The chain's CDR3 is CASSLGGSSYNEQFF. CDR3 DNA sequence: TGCGCCAGCAGCTTGGGAGGTAGCTCCTACAATGAGCAGTTCTTC. The variable domain in full, completed from reference TRBV5-1 and TRBJ2-1, reads KAGVTQTPRYLIKTRGQQVTLSCSPISGHRSVSWYQQTPGQGLQFLFEYFSETQRNKGNFPGRFSGRQFSNSRSEMNVSTLELGDSALYLCASSLGGSSYNEQFFGPGTRLTVL.